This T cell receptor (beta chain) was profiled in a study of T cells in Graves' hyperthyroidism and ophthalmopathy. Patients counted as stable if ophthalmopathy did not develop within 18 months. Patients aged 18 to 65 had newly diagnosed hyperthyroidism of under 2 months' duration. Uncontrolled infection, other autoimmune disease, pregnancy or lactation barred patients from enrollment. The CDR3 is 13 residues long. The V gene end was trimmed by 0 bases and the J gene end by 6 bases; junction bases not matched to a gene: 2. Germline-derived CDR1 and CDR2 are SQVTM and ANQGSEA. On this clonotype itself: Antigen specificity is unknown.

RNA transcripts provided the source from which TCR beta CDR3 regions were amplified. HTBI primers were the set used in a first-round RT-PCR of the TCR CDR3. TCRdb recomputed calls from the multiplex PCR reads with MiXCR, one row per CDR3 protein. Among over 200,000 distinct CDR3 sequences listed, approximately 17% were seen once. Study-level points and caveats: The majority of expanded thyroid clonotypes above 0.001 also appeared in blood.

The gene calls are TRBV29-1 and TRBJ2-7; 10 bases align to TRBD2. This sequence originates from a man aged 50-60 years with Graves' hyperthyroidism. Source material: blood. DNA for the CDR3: TGCAGCGTTGAAGATGGGACTAGCGCCGAGCAGTACTTC. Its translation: CSVEDGTSAEQYF.